The TCR beta chain under discussion was sequenced for a study of OX40 agonist ivuxolimab in advanced cancers. General study results and limits: At doses 0.1 to 3.0 mg/kg, CD4+ and CD8+ clones expanded.

TCRdb's table, derived via immunoSEQ multiplex PCR, lists solely in-frame clones and lacks some. This table holds 60,000 to 95,000 clones, approximately 83% found once. Of note for this clone: Its antigen remains unknown.

The receptor was derived from an adult with an advanced solid tumor such as melanoma, head and neck, liver or kidney cancer. The specimen comprised CD4+ or CD8+ T cells sorted from blood, sampled in a trial of the OX40 agonist ivuxolimab.

This CDR3 reads CASFPGGGTNNEQFF. The CDR3 DNA is TGTGCCAGCTTCCCCGGTGGGGGGACCAACAATGAGCAGTTCTTC. The chain is built from TRBV6-5 and TRBJ2-1; D possibly corresponds to TRBD2 (6 bases). The CDR3 length is 15 residues. Germline values: CDR1 MNHEY, CDR2 SVGAGI. Trimming stripped 8 bases from V and 5 bases from J, with 19 bases between.